One and the same sample provided the 24 T cell receptor beta chains below, sequenced in a study of radiation and T cells in renal cell carcinoma. Described time point: blood 4 weeks post-SBRT, at nephrectomy. Described treatment: 15 Gy SBRT to primary tumor, nephrectomy 4 weeks later. Assay: immunoSEQ multiplex PCR; the TCRdb copy retains only in-frame clones and omits some. The sample consists of tens of thousands of clones, around 85% of them appearing once. Sample: blood, taken from a patient whose treatment included radiotherapy and nephrectomy. The receptor source for this set is a man aged 50-59 years with renal cell carcinoma.

The V gene is TRBV6-5, the J gene TRBJ2-3; perhaps TRBD2 as D (5 bases). The V gene lost 6 bases and the J gene lost 8 bases, with 15 bases spanning the gap. The CDR3 covers 13 residues. The V gene's germline CDR1 is MNHEY and CDR2 SVGAGI. CDR3 in amino acids: CASRDFSRFTQYF. CDR3 nucleotides: TGTGCCAGCAGGGACTTCTCTAGGTTTACGCAGTATTTT.

In this sample, this clone turned up once. V and J are TRBV6-5 and TRBJ1-2; TRBD1 agrees at 10 bases. CDR1 is MNHEY, CDR2 SVGAGI, per germline. The ends lost 0 bases at V and 3 bases at J; junction bases unmatched: 4. This CDR3 is built from 16 residues. The CDR3 protein is CASSYSFGTGDYGYTF. CDR3 DNA: TGTGCCAGCAGTTACTCATTCGGGACAGGGGACTATGGCTACACCTTC.

The chain carries TRBV12-5 and TRBJ1-2; no clear D gene. Trimming removed 2 bases from V and 8 bases from J, with 12 bases in between. The CDR3 runs to 13 residues. Germline CDR1 LGHNT, CDR2 FRNRAP. The CDR3 DNA follows: TGTGCTAGTGGTTTGAGTCCCGGGAGAGGCTACACCTTC. Translating it yields CASGLSPGRGYTF.

This clone was seen only once. The chain has TRBV27 and TRBJ2-7; 11 nucleotides agree with TRBD1. CDR3 size: 16 residues. Germline CDR1 and CDR2: MNHEY and SMNVEV (reference sequence). V lost 1 base to trimming and J lost 3 bases; unmatched junction nucleotides: 5. The CDR3 DNA sequence: TGTGCCAGCAGTTTATTGGGAGGGACAGGGGGCTACGAGCAGTACTTC. Its protein product is CASSLLGGTGGYEQYF.

The V gene is TRBV5-6, the J gene TRBJ2-7; no clear D gene. Germline V gene sequence: CDR1 SGHDT, CDR2 YYEEEE. CDR3 length equals 14 residues. V shed 4 bases and J shed 3 bases, with 14 bases lying between them. CDR3 nucleotide sequence: TGTGCCAGCAGCAGTCGTGGTTCGGACTACGAGCAGTACTTC. Protein sequence: CASSSRGSDYEQYF.

This rearrangement joins TRBV6-5 to TRBJ1-2, with 7 bases lining up with TRBD1. Looked up from germline, CDR1 is MNHEY and CDR2 is SVGAGI. With V trimmed by 6 bases and J by 6 bases, 7 bases remained unmatched. The CDR3 spans 13 residues. The CDR3: CASRPGQDHGYTF. The CDR3 DNA is TGTGCCAGCAGACCCGGACAGGACCATGGCTACACCTTC.

The rearrangement joins TRBV5-1 to TRBJ2-3; perhaps D is TRBD1 or TRBD2 (5 bases each). This CDR3 spans 16 amino acids. Germline values: CDR1 SGHRS, CDR2 YFSETQ. Trimming pared 0 bases from V and 0 bases from J, leaving 11 bases between. CDR3 residues: CASSLAQGPSTDTQYF. The CDR3 region has the DNA TGCGCCAGCAGCTTGGCGCAGGGACCTAGCACAGATACGCAGTATTTT.

V usage is TRBV9 and J usage is TRBJ2-3; 15 nucleotides match TRBD2. Trimming took 4 bases from V and 6 from J; bases not matched to a gene: 9. Germline-derived CDR1 and CDR2 are SGDLS and YYNGEE. This CDR3 is 17 amino acids long. The CDR3 DNA follows: TGTGCCAGCAGCCGGACTAGCGGGAGGGCCATCGTGGATACGCAGTATTTT. It translates to CASSRTSGRAIVDTQYF.

This CDR3 is CASTHMGQGFPSNQPQHF. In DNA, the CDR3 is TGTGCCAGCACCCACATGGGACAGGGTTTTCCTAGCAATCAGCCCCAGCATTTT. The rearrangement uses TRBV28 and TRBJ1-5; TRBD1 agrees at 9 bases. Germline CDR1 and CDR2: MDHEN and SYDVKM. V lost 7 bases, J lost 0 bases, and 13 bases stayed unmatched. The length of the CDR3 is 18 residues.

This chain connects TRBV5-5 to TRBJ2-7, with TRBD2 identical over 11 bases. The V gene end was trimmed by 0 bases and the J gene end by 0 bases; junction bases not matched to a gene: 11. The germline gives CDR1 SGHKS, CDR2 YYEKEE (reference sequence). The CDR3 runs to 19 residues. In DNA form, the CDR3 reads TGTGCCAGCAGCTTGGCGGTTGGTCTAGCGGGGGGCCTCTCCTACGAGCAGTACTTC. It is translated as CASSLAVGLAGGLSYEQYF.

The V gene is TRBV7-2, the J gene TRBJ2-7; the D gene is possibly TRBD2 (5 bases). The CDR3 is made up of 15 amino acids. With 5 bases removed from V and 12 bases from J, the gap between germline ends came to 26 bases. Germline lookup yields CDR1 SGHTA and CDR2 FQGNSA. The CDR3 spells CASSLSAAPVRVRYF. Written as DNA, the CDR3 is TGTGCCAGCAGCCTTAGCGCCGCCCCCGTTAGGGTGCGGTACTTC.

This chain connects TRBV29-1 to TRBJ2-3; a possible D gene is TRBD2 (6 bases). In germline, CDR1 is SQVTM, CDR2 ANQGSEA. There are 16 residues in the CDR3. V was trimmed by 8 bases and J by 6 bases, leaving 27 bases between them. The CDR3 sequence: CSSGGLDYKKFDTQYF. The CDR3 coding sequence is TGCAGCTCCGGAGGGCTGGACTATAAAAAGTTCGATACGCAGTATTTT.

This rearrangement joins TRBV27 to TRBJ2-7; D gene unclear. V lost 3 bases and J lost 0, with 6 bases in between. Germline V gene lookup returns CDR1 MNHEY and CDR2 SMNVEV (reference sequence). The CDR3 length is 13 residues. The CDR3 sequence is CASSFRNSYEQYF. CDR3 bases: TGTGCCAGCAGTTTCCGAAACTCCTACGAGCAGTACTTC.

This sequence joins TRBV18 and TRBJ1-5; D is uncertain. V lost 6 bases, J lost 6 bases, and 12 bases lay in between. The germline V gene encodes CDR1 KGHSH and CDR2 LQKENI. CDR3 length: 13 residues. CDR3 nucleotides: TGTGCCAGCTCCCCAGAGTGGGGTCAGCCCCAGCATTTT. This translates into CASSPEWGQPQHF.

For this clone: One end of the junction does not line up with germline, which may come from a read error. This chain connects TRBV30 to TRBJ2-3; 14 bases map to TRBD2. The CDR3 is made up of 14 amino acids. Germline V CDR1 and CDR2: GTSNPN, SVGIG (reference sequence). CDR3: CARRTSGGTDTQYF. DNA for the CDR3: TGTGCCCGGAGGACTAGCGGGGGGACAGATACGCAGTATTTT. Looking up the rest from reference TRBV30 and TRBJ2-3 gives the full variable domain: SQTIHQWPATLVQPVGSPLSLECTVEGTSNPNLYWYRQAAGRGLQLLFYSVGIGQISSEVPQNLSASRPQDRQFILSSKKLLLSDSGFYLCARRTSGGTDTQYFGPGTRLTVL.

The chain carries TRBV30 and TRBJ2-1; TRBD1 or TRBD2 may be the D gene (6 bases each). Trimming cost V 2 bases and J 13 bases, with 21 bases left between them. Per germline, CDR1 GTSNPN and CDR2 SVGIG (reference sequence). The CDR3 is 14 residues long. As DNA, the CDR3 is TGTGCCTGGAGTATACAGGGTTTCGGGGGCTTTCAGTTCTTC. Its translation is CAWSIQGFGGFQFF.

The chain recombines TRBV5-1 with TRBJ1-1, with D perhaps TRBD1 (5 bases). This CDR3 contains 14 residues. Per the germline V gene, CDR1 is SGHRS and CDR2 is YFSETQ. V was shortened by 7 bases and J by 5 bases, with 18 bases between the two germline ends. The CDR3 sequence: CASADPGARTEAFF. CDR3 nucleotide sequence: TGCGCCAGCGCCGACCCCGGGGCCCGTACTGAAGCTTTCTTT.

This chain connects TRBV7-9 to TRBJ2-5; D unclear. Germline loops: CDR1 SEHNR, CDR2 FQNEAQ (reference sequence). V shed 5 bases and J shed 1 base, with 17 bases lying between them. The CDR3 loop spans 16 amino acids. CDR3 region: CASSPTLFSRQETQYF. CDR3 coding DNA: TGTGCCAGCAGCCCTACCCTTTTTTCCCGCCAAGAGACCCAGTACTTC.

The J gene is TRBJ2-1, the V gene TRBV6-5, with D maybe TRBD2 (6 bases). The CDR3 sequence is 15 residues long. V gave up 0 bases and J gave up 7 bases, with 13 bases separating them. From germline, CDR1 is MNHEY and CDR2 SVGAGI. CDR3 sequence reads: CASSYSGGPGNEQFF. The CDR3, as DNA: TGTGCCAGCAGTTACTCGGGGGGACCGGGAAATGAGCAGTTCTTC.

This clone was detected a few times. The rearrangement links TRBV5-1 to TRBJ2-1, with D maybe TRBD2 (6 bases). Trimming left V 0 bases short and J 7 bases short, with 20 bases between. The CDR3 spans 17 residues. Germline V gene lookup returns CDR1 SGHRS and CDR2 YFSETQ. This chain's CDR3 is CASSLDHGGTARNEQFF. CDR3 nucleotides: TGCGCCAGCAGCTTGGATCACGGCGGGACCGCTCGTAATGAGCAGTTCTTC. The variable domain in full, completed from reference TRBV5-1 and TRBJ2-1, reads KAGVTQTPRYLIKTRGQQVTLSCSPISGHRSVSWYQQTPGQGLQFLFEYFSETQRNKGNFPGRFSGRQFSNSRSEMNVSTLELGDSALYLCASSLDHGGTARNEQFFGPGTRLTVL.

This clone was counted only a few times. The rearrangement links TRBV19 to TRBJ1-2, with unresolved D. The length of the CDR3 is 14 residues. The ends were cut back, 4 bases at V and 3 bases at J, with 12 bases in the middle. Germline V gene lookup returns CDR1 LNHDA and CDR2 SQIVND (reference sequence). The CDR3 here is CASSRTDYDYGYTF. In nucleotides, the CDR3 is TGTGCCAGTAGTAGGACGGACTATGACTATGGCTACACCTTC.

This clone appeared a single time. The genes are TRBV5-1 and TRBJ2-7; D may be TRBD1 (6 bases). CDR3 length: 15 amino acids. Trimming removed 3 bases from V and 5 bases from J, with 18 bases in between. Germline V CDR1 and CDR2: SGHRS, YFSETQ. The CDR3 reads CASSSGHFGPDEQYF. In DNA, the CDR3 is TGCGCCAGCAGCTCGGGACACTTTGGACCCGACGAGCAGTACTTC.

The gene calls are TRBV5-1 and TRBJ2-2; D is possibly TRBD2 (5 bases). Trimming cost V 0 bases and J 7 bases, with 13 bases left between them. The CDR3 contains 15 residues. The germline gives CDR1 SGHRS, CDR2 YFSETQ. The CDR3 here is CASSLEPSKHGELFF. The CDR3 coding sequence is TGCGCCAGCAGCTTGGAGCCTAGCAAGCACGGGGAGCTGTTTTTT.

V is TRBV4-2 and J is TRBJ2-4; TRBD1 is a possible D gene (5 bases). The CDR3 is 18 amino acids. V was trimmed by 4 bases and J by 1 base, leaving 20 bases between them. CDR1 is LGHNA, CDR2 YNFKEQ, per germline. CDR3 protein: CASSPSYSRDWAKNIQYF. In DNA form, the CDR3 reads TGTGCCAGCAGCCCTTCCTACTCCAGGGATTGGGCCAAAAACATTCAGTACTTC.